These 6 T cell receptor beta chains share one sample of origin, sequenced in a study of post-analysis software for immune sequencing data. Regarding the study as a whole: About five TRBV segments were more frequent in patients than controls; TRBV5-6, TRBV5-1 and TRBV20-1 belonged to this group.

Every TCR beta cDNA library bore unique molecular identifiers. One entry per CDR3 protein results from TCRdb running MiXCR on the PCR reads. This sample has hundreds of thousands of distinct CDR3 sequences; 25% to 30% occur once, and the top ten carry 0.5% to 0.6%. No antigens are known for them. Specimen: blood. The origin of the receptors is a girl aged 5 to 17 with multiple sclerosis.

The chain couples TRBV3-1 to TRBJ1-2; 8 bases line up with TRBD1. J gave up 8 bases and V 0 bases, and 14 bases lay outside the gene matches. This CDR3 spans 17 amino acids. Germline V gene sequence: CDR1 LGHDT, CDR2 YNNKEL (reference sequence). CDR3 bases: TGTGCCAGCAGCCAAGATAGCGCGGCCTCCGACAGGGGCGGCTACACCTTC. Amino acids: CASSQDSAASDRGGYTF.

This chain uses TRBV7-2 with TRBJ1-2; D is undetermined. Per the germline V gene, CDR1 is SGHTA and CDR2 is FQGNSA. Trimming took off 5 bases at V and 6 bases at J, with 16 bases between the two ends. The CDR3 extends over 14 amino acids. CDR3 sequence: CASSPGVGPHGYTF. For the CDR3, the DNA is TGTGCCAGCAGCCCTGGGGTTGGCCCTCATGGCTACACCTTC. Full variable domain (missing parts from reference TRBV7-2 and TRBJ1-2): GAGVSQSPSNKVTEKGKDVELRCDPISGHTALYWYRQSLGQGLEFLIYFQGNSAPDKSGLPSDRFSAERTGGSVSTLTIQRTQQEDSAVYLCASSPGVGPHGYTFGSGTRLTVV.

The chain uses TRBV20-1 and TRBJ1-2; D remains unclear. V was trimmed by 0 bases and J by 3 bases, leaving 5 bases between them. Germline V gene sequence: CDR1 DFQATT, CDR2 SNEGSKA (reference sequence). The CDR3 consists of 12 residues. CDR3 DNA sequence: TGCAGTGCTAGAGATCTCTACTATGGCTACACCTTC. Translating it yields CSARDLYYGYTF.

This clonotype was seen a few times. The genes are TRBV4-3 and TRBJ2-7; tentative D call: TRBD2 (5 bases). The V end lost 2 bases, the J end lost 6 bases, and 11 bases lay between the germline ends. The CDR3 is made up of 13 amino acids. Per the germline V gene, CDR1 is LGHNA and CDR2 is YSLEER. The CDR3 protein is CASSQHPGLEQYF. DNA for the CDR3: TGCGCCAGCAGCCAACATCCCGGACTCGAGCAGTACTTC.

Points on this clonotype: A much larger clone differs from this one at a single base, so this may be a read error. The chain combines TRBV7-2 with TRBJ2-5, with D unresolved. The end of the DNA is better explained by TRBJ2-1, so the J call may be wrong. The germline CDR1 and CDR2 sequences are SGHTA and FQGNSA. CDR3 length: 12 residues. The CDR3 DNA sequence: TGTGCCAGCAGCTTAGTTAAAGAGACCCAGTTCTTC. This codes for CASSLVKETQFF.

The chain is built from TRBV20-1 and TRBJ2-5; 9 positions match TRBD2. This CDR3 is built from 14 residues. The junction had 8 bases not matched to a gene; V was cut back by 5 bases and J by 4 bases. Germline V gene lookup returns CDR1 DFQATT and CDR2 SNEGSKA (reference sequence). In DNA, the CDR3 is TGCAGTGCTGGATTAGCGGGAGCGTCAGAGACCCAGTACTTC. Translated: CSAGLAGASETQYF.